This record covers a single T cell receptor (beta chain). The record originates from a study of blood T cells in healthy people across ages. With a J-beta primer mix and a sample-barcoded 5' primer, a second PCR ran about 7 to 12 cycles. The study obtained at least 3 million CDR3-containing paired-end reads from every sample. Each CDR3 protein gets one entry after TCRdb re-called the 5' RACE reads with MiXCR. The sample has more than 900,000 distinct CDR3 sequences; under 30% are singletons. The CDR3 runs to 13 residues. Trimming stripped 3 bases from V and 4 bases from J, with 9 bases between. Germline CDR1 is SNHLY and CDR2 is FYNNEI. The same sample was also used in a study of T cells of mothers and their children.

The sample taken for sequencing was blood. V is TRBV2 and J is TRBJ1-2, with TRBD1 as a possible D gene (5 bases). The TCR comes from a girl aged 2-9 years in good health. CDR3 sequence (DNA): TGTGCCAGCAGTGAGGGACGACTCTATGGCTACACCTTC. It translates to CASSEGRLYGYTF.